Listed here is a single T cell receptor beta chain. This receptor's antigen is unknown. One base away there is no much larger clone; base qualities are not given. To sequence the TCRbeta CDR3 region, genomic DNA was isolated from the sorted cells. TCRbeta CDR3 regions were sequenced using the immunoSEQ Assay. TCRdb took this table from immuneACCESS and kept in-frame rearrangements with V and J called. Such tables lack part of the clones; where checked against another copy, unresolved V genes explain under half of the gap, and the rest is unexplained. For this sample there are about 69,000 clones; roughly nine tenths appear just once. The ten top clones hold 14% to 15% of the sample. This sample stems from a study of OX40 agonist ivuxolimab in advanced cancers. Regarding the complete study: The costimulatory receptor OX40 (CD134) was targeted by ivuxolimab, a fully human IgG2 agonistic monoclonal antibody. Intravenous ivuxolimab was administered to patients every 2 weeks at six dose levels: 0.01, 0.1, 0.3, 1.5, 3 and 10 mg/kg. Among the approximately 54 dose-escalation patients, around 19 had hepatocellular carcinoma, roughly 15 melanoma, 9 renal cell carcinoma and 9 head and neck cancer. In the dose-escalation cohort, approximately 83% of patients were male, and the mean age was 60 years with a range of about 20 to 80. Prior anti-PD-1, anti-PD-L1 or anti-CTLA-4 therapy was permitted, and approximately 42% of dose-escalation patients had received checkpoint inhibitors. Partial responses occurred in three dose-escalation patients, of whom one had hepatocellular carcinoma and two had cutaneous melanoma. The point of sequencing TCRbeta in the periphery was to test whether ivuxolimab changed TCR sequence diversity and drove clonal T-cell expansion. The paper describes the monotherapy dose-escalation part (N of about 57 patients) of the phase I trial of ivuxolimab.

Beyond this particular receptor, the publication reports: Which antigens the clonally expanded peripheral T cells were specific for was not determined. Low levels of normalized T-cell clonal expansion were also seen in some patients who did not respond. In partial responders in the 0.1-3.0 mg/kg groups, normalized peripheral clonal expansion was found to be among the lowest, especially among CD8+ T cells. On average, CD8+ T cells showed more expanded clones than CD4+ T cells after ivuxolimab. At doses of 0.1 to 3.0 mg/kg, clonal expansion of both CD4+ and CD8+ blood T cells was observed from baseline to week 6.

Trimming accounts for 4 bases at V and 6 bases at J, while the number of junction bases matched to no gene is 11. Spanning cysteine to phenylalanine, the CDR3 consists of 15 amino acids. CDR3 DNA only is kept here, 45 bases in frame from base 1. CDR1 and CDR2, looked up from the germline V gene, are LGHNT and FRNRAP. The trial excluded patients who had a history of autoimmune disease or were on systemic immunosuppression. Peripheral blood for TCR sequencing was collected from all dose cohorts at baseline, on cycle 4 day 1, and on cycle 7 day 1. The samples were drawn from a first-in-human, open-label, multicenter phase I dose-escalation trial of ivuxolimab. Adults with locally advanced or metastatic melanoma, renal cell, hepatocellular, or head and neck squamous cell carcinoma were enrolled in the trial. Before TCR sequencing, CD4+ T cells and CD8+ T cells from peripheral blood were sorted into separate populations.

This sequence uses TRBV12-5 and TRBJ1-2; TRBD1 aligns with 7 central bases. This specimen consisted of CD4+ or CD8+ T cells sorted from blood, obtained in a trial of the OX40 agonist ivuxolimab. The sequence was collected from an adult with an advanced solid tumor such as melanoma, head and neck, liver or kidney cancer. CDR3 region: CASGSGQALFDGYTF. The DNA sequence is given as TGTGCTAGTGGTTCCGGACAGGCCCTCTTTGATGGCTACACCTTC. With the portions outside the CDR3 filled from the reference TRBV12-5 and TRBJ1-2 genes, the complete variable region becomes DARVTQTPRHKVTEMGQEVTMRCQPILGHNTVFWYRQTMMQGLELLAYFRNRAPLDDSGMPKDRFSAEMPDATLATLKIQPSEPRDSAVYFCASGSGQALFDGYTFGSGTRLTVV.